Shown below are 30 T cell receptor beta chains from a single sample sequenced in a study of shared clonotypes between healthy human individuals (dated by TCRdb to between 2020 and 2021). The library was produced with the immunoSEQ multiplex PCR assay. TCRdb stores this immuneACCESS table with in-frame sequences only. Part of the clones is absent; in the studies checked, under half of the shortfall reflects unresolved V genes, and no reason is known for the rest. In all, the sample holds approximately 710,000 clones, and 80% to 95% of those were seen once. Of the sample, approximately 35% falls within the top ten clones. Source material: memory CD8+ T cells from PBMCs. Read against the paper, the sample's cell subset or site label means: CD45RO+ cells pooled with CCR7-negative TemRA cells. The source of these receptors is a man aged 18 to 30 in good health. Some clones in this sample may be carry-over from other donors' samples.

The J gene is TRBJ2-7, the V gene TRBV11-2; TRBD1 matches 7 bases. V lost 5 bases, J lost 2 bases, and 3 bases stayed unmatched. The germline gives CDR1 SGHAT, CDR2 FQNNGV. CDR3 length: 13 amino acids. CDR3 sequence: CASSITGAYEQYF. As DNA, the CDR3 is TGTGCCAGCAGCATTACAGGGGCCTACGAGCAGTACTTC.

This chain links TRBV9 with TRBJ1-1; the D gene is possibly TRBD1 (5 bases). The germline V gene encodes CDR1 SGDLS and CDR2 YYNGEE. The CDR3 spans 16 residues. Trimming removed 5 bases at V and 1 base at J, with 18 bases between. CDR3 DNA: TGTGCCAGCAGTGCCCCCAGGGCGTCAGAGAACACTGAAGCTTTCTTT. As protein: CASSAPRASENTEAFF.

The J gene is TRBJ2-2, the V gene TRBV6-5; 10 bases align to TRBD1. After removal of 8 bases from V and 5 bases from J, the junction contained 2 bases not matched to a gene. Germline V gene data show CDR1 as MNHEY and CDR2 as SVGAGI. This CDR3 comprises 13 residues. CDR3 loop: CASRTGGTGELFF. CDR3 DNA sequence: TGTGCCAGCCGGACAGGGGGAACCGGGGAGCTGTTTTTT.

V and J are TRBV27 and TRBJ2-1; TRBD1 matches at 7 bases. CDR1 and CDR2 (germline): MNHEY, SMNVEV (reference sequence). The V gene end was trimmed by 4 bases and the J gene end by 4 bases; junction bases not matched to a gene: 7. The CDR3 consists of 15 residues. As DNA, the CDR3 is TGTGCCAGCAGTTGGGAGACAGGGAATTACAATGAGCAGTTCTTC. Its protein is CASSWETGNYNEQFF.

About this clone: Distinct nucleotide sequences in the sample also encode this CDR3. The CDR3 DNA is TGTGCCAGCAGTGATAGGGAAGAGACCCAGTACTTC. It is translated as CASSDREETQYF. The chain uses TRBV2 and TRBJ2-5; D gene uncertain. CDR3 length equals 12 residues. Per germline, CDR1 SNHLY and CDR2 FYNNEI. Trimming shortened V by 3 bases and J by 3 bases, and 5 bases separated the two germline ends. Combining the CDR3 with reference TRBV2 and TRBJ2-5 gives the whole variable domain EPEVTQTPSHQVTQMGQEVILRCVPISNHLYFYWYRQILGQKVEFLVSFYNNEISEKSEIFDDQFSVERPDGSNFTLKIRSTKLEDSAMYFCASSDREETQYFGPGTRLLVL.

The chain is built from TRBV19 and TRBJ2-7; TRBD2 matches at 9 bases. This CDR3 has 17 residues. Germline V gives CDR1 LNHDA, CDR2 SQIVND (reference sequence). J was trimmed by 5 bases and V by 4 bases; bases with no gene match: 15. CDR3 DNA sequence: TGTGCCAGTAGTAGGGGAGTTATCGGCGGGAGGGCCGACGAGCAGTACTTC. Translation gives CASSRGVIGGRADEQYF.

DNA for the CDR3: TGTGCCAGCAGTTTATTGGAGAGCCCTGCAGAGACCCAGTACTTC. It specifies CASSLLESPAETQYF. V is TRBV28 and J is TRBJ2-5; unclear D gene. V was trimmed by 1 base and J by 4 bases, leaving 13 bases between them. There are 15 residues in the CDR3. The V gene's germline CDR1 is MDHEN and CDR2 SYDVKM. The whole variable domain, remainder taken from reference TRBV28 and TRBJ2-5, is DVKVTQSSRYLVKRTGEKVFLECVQDMDHENMFWYRQDPGLGLRLIYFSYDVKMKEKGDIPEGYSVSREKKERFSLILESASTNQTSMYLCASSLLESPAETQYFGPGTRLLVL.

The chain combines TRBV6-6 with TRBJ1-1; a possible D gene is TRBD1 (5 bases). Germline CDR1 is MNHNY and CDR2 is SVGAGI (reference sequence). The V end lost 2 bases, the J end lost 8 bases, and 18 bases lay between the germline ends. This CDR3 contains 15 residues. CDR3: CASSYGLRGPPEAFF. CDR3 nucleotides: TGTGCCAGCAGTTACGGTTTACGGGGACCCCCCGAAGCTTTCTTT.

The chain uses TRBV11-2 and TRBJ2-1; D ambiguous. The V and J ends lost 0 bases and 3 bases respectively, with 6 bases between them. The CDR3 contains 14 residues. CDR1 is SGHAT, CDR2 FQNNGV, per germline. In DNA form, the CDR3 reads TGTGCCAGCAGCTTAGATCTGGGCTACAATGAGCAGTTCTTC. Protein product: CASSLDLGYNEQFF.

This clone appeared a single time. The V and J genes are TRBV19 and TRBJ1-2, with D tentatively TRBD1 (5 bases). Germline V gene sequence: CDR1 LNHDA, CDR2 SQIVND (reference sequence). The CDR3 is made up of 11 amino acids. Deletions cut 9 bases from V and 4 bases from J, with 9 bases between. The CDR3 region is CASRDGYGYTF. In DNA, the CDR3 is TGTGCCAGCAGGGATGGCTATGGCTACACCTTC.

This clone was found a few times. CDR3 residues: CASSEGAVTEAFF. CDR3 DNA: TGTGCCAGCAGCGAGGGGGCCGTCACTGAAGCTTTCTTT. The chain combines TRBV11-2 with TRBJ1-1; 7 nucleotides match TRBD1. Looked up from germline, CDR1 is SGHAT and CDR2 is FQNNGV. This CDR3 contains 13 residues. V was pared by 5 bases and J by 4 bases, with 4 bases of the junction left unmatched.

J is TRBJ2-1 and V is TRBV9; D possibly uses TRBD1 or TRBD2 (6 bases each). The CDR3 has 14 residues. Trimming took 6 bases from V and 6 from J, leaving 16 bases between them. Germline V gene lookup returns CDR1 SGDLS and CDR2 YYNGEE. CDR3 sequence reads: CASNPSGGGNEQFF. The CDR3 DNA follows: TGTGCCAGCAACCCCAGTGGAGGGGGCAATGAGCAGTTCTTC.

The rearrangement links TRBV7-8 to TRBJ1-1, with D hard to call. Germline V CDR1 and CDR2: SGHVS, FQNEAQ. CDR3 size: 13 residues. V lost 5 bases and J 11 bases, leaving 18 bases between the germline ends. The DNA for the CDR3 is TGTGCCAGCAGCCCTCGAGTGGCTTTAAGGGCTTTCTTT. Encoded protein: CASSPRVALRAFF. The full variable domain, its missing parts supplied by reference TRBV7-8 and TRBJ1-1, is GAGVSQSPRYKVAKRGQDVALRCDPISGHVSLFWYQQALGQGPEFLTYFQNEAQLDKSGLPSDRFFAERPEGSVSTLKIQRTQQEDSAVYLCASSPRVALRAFFGQGTRLTVV.

V and J are TRBV29-1 and TRBJ2-3; TRBD1 matches at 9 bases. V lost 0 bases and J lost 4; bases outside the gene matches: 5. The CDR3 is made up of 15 amino acids. Germline-derived CDR1 and CDR2 are SQVTM and ANQGSEA. CDR3 residues: CSVEDTGTGPDTQYF. DNA of the CDR3: TGCAGCGTTGAAGATACCGGGACAGGGCCAGATACGCAGTATTTT.

Details on this clone: One end of the junction does not line up with germline, which may come from a read error. The rearrangement joins TRBV6-1 to TRBJ2-7; the D call may be TRBD1 or TRBD2 (5 bases each). This CDR3 spans 16 amino acids. CDR1 is MNHNS, CDR2 SASEGT, per germline. CDR3 DNA sequence: TGTGCCATCAGTGTTCTAAGTGGGACGGTGTCCTACGAGCAGTACTTC. It codes for CAISVLSGTVSYEQYF.

The chain carries TRBV18 and TRBJ2-3; a possible D gene is TRBD1 (5 bases). Germline-derived CDR1 and CDR2 are KGHSH and LQKENI. V lost 1 base to trimming and J lost 2 bases, with 16 bases between them. The CDR3 is made up of 17 amino acids. For the CDR3, the DNA is TGTGCCAGCTCACCACGAAAAGGGGCCGGATCCACAGATACGCAGTATTTT. As protein: CASSPRKGAGSTDTQYF.

The chain employs TRBV7-6 and TRBJ2-3; D is unclear. This CDR3 contains 14 residues. Germline-derived CDR1 and CDR2 are SGHVS and FNYEAQ. V was trimmed by 5 bases and J by 1 base, leaving 10 bases between them. The CDR3, as DNA: TGTGCCAGCAGCCCCCTGGACCGCACAGATACGCAGTATTTT. It specifies CASSPLDRTDTQYF.

V is TRBV7-8 and J is TRBJ2-1; the D gene is possibly TRBD2 (6 bases). Trimming shortened V by 5 bases and J by 11 bases, and 16 bases separated the two germline ends. Germline V gives CDR1 SGHVS, CDR2 FQNEAQ. CDR3 length: 13 amino acids. This CDR3 reads CASSPRSGAQQFF. The CDR3 region has the DNA TGTGCCAGCAGCCCTCGTAGCGGAGCGCAGCAGTTCTTC.

This clone came up once. The V gene is TRBV27, the J gene TRBJ1-2, with 9 bases fitting TRBD1. In germline, CDR1 is MNHEY, CDR2 SMNVEV (reference sequence). The length of the CDR3 is 14 residues. With 5 bases clipped from V and 4 bases from J, the junction kept 5 bases outside the gene matches. The CDR3 DNA reads as TGTGCCAGCAGTCCAACAGGGGGCGGCTATGGCTACACCTTC. Residues: CASSPTGGGYGYTF.

The genes are TRBV29-1 and TRBJ2-7; D unclear. The CDR3 spans 13 residues. With 7 bases removed from V and 2 bases from J, the gap between germline ends came to 15 bases. Germline lookup yields CDR1 SQVTM and CDR2 ANQGSEA. The CDR3 DNA sequence: TGCAGCGCCGACGGCCCCTACCCCTACGAGCAGTACTTC. It encodes CSADGPYPYEQYF.

The chain's CDR3 is CASSFAWDNYGYTF. The CDR3 DNA is TGTGCCAGCAGTTTCGCTTGGGATAACTATGGCTACACCTTC. The chain combines TRBV7-9 with TRBJ1-2; D is ambiguous. V was pared by 6 bases and J by 1 base, with 12 bases between. Germline V gene data show CDR1 as SEHNR and CDR2 as FQNEAQ (reference sequence). The length of the CDR3 is 14 residues.

The V call is TRBV19, the J call TRBJ2-1; no firm D call. The germline V gene has CDR1 LNHDA and CDR2 SQIVND (reference sequence). Trimming cost V 7 bases and J 2 bases, with 12 bases left between them. This CDR3 is 14 amino acids long. The DNA for the CDR3 is TGTGCCAGTAATAGGGCGGCAACCTACAATGAGCAGTTCTTC. Amino acids: CASNRAATYNEQFF.

The chain carries TRBV7-9 and TRBJ1-2, with D perhaps matching TRBD1 (5 bases). The germline V and J ends were trimmed by 5 bases and 3 bases, with 13 bases remaining between them. The CDR3 is 14 amino acids. Germline V gene sequence: CDR1 SEHNR, CDR2 FQNEAQ (reference sequence). In nucleotides, the CDR3 is TGTGCCAGCAGCGCAACAGGTTCCTACTATGGCTACACCTTC. Protein: CASSATGSYYGYTF.

The chain carries TRBV7-9 and TRBJ2-7; 9 positions agree with TRBD1. The germline gives CDR1 SEHNR, CDR2 FQNEAQ (reference sequence). Trimming took 3 bases from V and 5 from J; bases not matched to a gene: 5. The CDR3 totals 14 residues. In nucleotides, the CDR3 is TGTGCCAGCAGCTTCGGACAGGGGAGCAACGAGCAGTACTTC. This codes for CASSFGQGSNEQYF.

The chain employs TRBV27 and TRBJ2-1, with a possible D match to TRBD2 (5 bases). The CDR3 length is 15 residues. Germline CDR1 MNHEY, CDR2 SMNVEV (reference sequence). The V gene lost 4 bases and the J gene lost 4 bases, with 14 bases spanning the gap. DNA of the CDR3: TGTGCCAGCAGTTCCCTCGGTACTAGATACAATGAGCAGTTCTTC. Protein: CASSSLGTRYNEQFF.

J is TRBJ2-2 and V is TRBV5-6; D is unclear. The CDR3 sequence is 14 residues long. V was pared by 0 bases and J by 4 bases, with 7 bases between. Germline loops: CDR1 SGHDT, CDR2 YYEEEE. DNA of the CDR3: TGTGCCAGCAGCTTGGATTGGCCCACCGGGGAGCTGTTTTTT. Translation: CASSLDWPTGELFF.

The chain carries TRBV7-9 and TRBJ2-1, with 9 bases matching TRBD1. Trimming took 5 bases from V and 6 from J; bases not matched to a gene: 20. CDR3 length equals 19 residues. Looked up from germline, CDR1 is SEHNR and CDR2 is FQNEAQ (reference sequence). CDR3 amino acids: CASSQRDRVMERWANEQFF. CDR3 coding DNA: TGTGCCAGCAGCCAAAGGGACAGGGTTATGGAACGGTGGGCCAATGAGCAGTTCTTC.

This chain uses TRBV28 with TRBJ2-7; D call uncertain. The V end lost 5 bases, the J end lost 5 bases, and 7 bases lay between the germline ends. This CDR3 has 11 amino acids. Germline loops: CDR1 MDHEN, CDR2 SYDVKM. The CDR3 DNA is TGTGCCAGCAGTGATATAAACGAGCAGTACTTC. Its protein is CASSDINEQYF.

The chain links TRBV11-2 to TRBJ1-1, with D possibly TRBD1 on 6 matching bases. V was cut by 0 bases and J by 4 bases, with 9 bases left in between. The CDR3 length is 14 residues. Germline CDR1 and CDR2: SGHAT and FQNNGV. The CDR3 sequence: CASSLEGGGTEAFF. For the CDR3, the DNA is TGTGCCAGCAGCTTAGAGGGGGGCGGCACTGAAGCTTTCTTT. The whole variable domain, remainder taken from reference TRBV11-2 and TRBJ1-1, is EAGVAQSPRYKIIEKRQSVAFWCNPISGHATLYWYQQILGQGPKLLIQFQNNGVVDDSQLPKDRFSAERLKGVDSTLKIQPAKLEDSAVYLCASSLEGGGTEAFFGQGTRLTVV.

V usage is TRBV7-2 and J usage is TRBJ1-2; D unresolved. Trimming took off 5 bases at V and 0 bases at J, with 7 bases between the two ends. CDR1 is SGHTA, CDR2 FQGNSA, per germline. The CDR3 consists of 13 residues. The CDR3 loop is CASSARTNYGYTF. The CDR3 bases are TGTGCCAGCAGCGCCAGAACTAACTATGGCTACACCTTC.